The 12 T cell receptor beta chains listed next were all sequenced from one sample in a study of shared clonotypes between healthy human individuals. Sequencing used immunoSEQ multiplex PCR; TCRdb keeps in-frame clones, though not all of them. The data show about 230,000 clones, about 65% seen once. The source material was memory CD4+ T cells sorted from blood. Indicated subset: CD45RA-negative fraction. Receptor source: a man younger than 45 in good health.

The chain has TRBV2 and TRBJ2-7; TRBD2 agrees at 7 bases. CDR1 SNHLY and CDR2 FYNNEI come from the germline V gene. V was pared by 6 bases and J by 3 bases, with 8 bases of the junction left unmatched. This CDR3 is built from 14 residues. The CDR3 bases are TGTGCCAGCAGCCTCGAGGCTAGCGGCTACGAGCAGTACTTC. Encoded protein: CASSLEASGYEQYF.

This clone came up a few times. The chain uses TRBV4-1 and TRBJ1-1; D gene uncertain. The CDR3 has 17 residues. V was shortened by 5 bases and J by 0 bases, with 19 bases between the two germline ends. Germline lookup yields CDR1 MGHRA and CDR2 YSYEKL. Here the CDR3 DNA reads TGCGCCAGCAGCGAAATCAATGTTGGTTTCGTGAACACTGAAGCTTTCTTT. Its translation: CASSEINVGFVNTEAFF.

CDR3 sequence reads: CASSLQGLYNEQFF. The DNA for the CDR3 is TGTGCCAGCAGTCTCCAGGGATTATATAATGAGCAGTTCTTC. The chain recombines TRBV2 with TRBJ2-1; D is possibly TRBD1 (5 bases). The V end lost 5 bases, the J end lost 7 bases, and 15 bases lay between the germline ends. The CDR3 spans 14 residues. CDR1 and CDR2 (germline): SNHLY, FYNNEI. The full variable domain, in which reference TRBV2 and TRBJ2-1 provide the parts outside the CDR3, is EPEVTQTPSHQVTQMGQEVILRCVPISNHLYFYWYRQILGQKVEFLVSFYNNEISEKSEIFDDQFSVERPDGSNFTLKIRSTKLEDSAMYFCASSLQGLYNEQFFGPGTRLTVL.

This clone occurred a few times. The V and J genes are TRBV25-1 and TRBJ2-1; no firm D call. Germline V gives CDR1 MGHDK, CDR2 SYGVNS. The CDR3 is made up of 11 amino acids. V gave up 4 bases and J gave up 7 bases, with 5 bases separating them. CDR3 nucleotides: TGTGCCAGCAGTGGTAGGAATGAGCAGTTCTTC. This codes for CASSGRNEQFF. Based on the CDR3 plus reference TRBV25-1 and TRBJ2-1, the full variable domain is EADIYQTPRYLVIGTGKKITLECSQTMGHDKMYWYQQDPGMELHLIHYSYGVNSTEKGDLSSESTVSRIRTEHFPLTLESARPSHTSQYLCASSGRNEQFFGPGTRLTVL.

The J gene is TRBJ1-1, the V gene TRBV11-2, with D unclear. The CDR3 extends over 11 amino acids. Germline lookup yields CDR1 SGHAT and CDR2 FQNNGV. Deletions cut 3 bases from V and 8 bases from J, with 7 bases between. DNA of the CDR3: TGTGCCAGCAGCTTTGCTCGGGAAGCTTTCTTT. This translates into CASSFAREAFF.

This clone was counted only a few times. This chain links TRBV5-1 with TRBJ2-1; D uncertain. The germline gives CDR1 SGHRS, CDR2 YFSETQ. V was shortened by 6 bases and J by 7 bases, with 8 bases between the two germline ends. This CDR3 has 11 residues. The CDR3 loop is CASKWLNEQFF. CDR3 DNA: TGCGCCAGCAAGTGGTTAAATGAGCAGTTCTTC.

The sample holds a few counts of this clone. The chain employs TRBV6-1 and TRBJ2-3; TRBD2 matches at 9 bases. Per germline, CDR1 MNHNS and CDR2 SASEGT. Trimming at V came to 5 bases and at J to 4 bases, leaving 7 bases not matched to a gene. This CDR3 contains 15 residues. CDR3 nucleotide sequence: TGTGCCAGCAGTAATAGCGGGAGAGGAGCAGATACGCAGTATTTT. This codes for CASSNSGRGADTQYF.

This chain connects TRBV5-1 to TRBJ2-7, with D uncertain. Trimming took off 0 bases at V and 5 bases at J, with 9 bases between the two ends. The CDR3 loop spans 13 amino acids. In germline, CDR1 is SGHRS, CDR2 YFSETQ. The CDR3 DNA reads TGCGCCAGCAGCTTGGTGTCGTCTCACGAGCAGTACTTC. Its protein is CASSLVSSHEQYF.

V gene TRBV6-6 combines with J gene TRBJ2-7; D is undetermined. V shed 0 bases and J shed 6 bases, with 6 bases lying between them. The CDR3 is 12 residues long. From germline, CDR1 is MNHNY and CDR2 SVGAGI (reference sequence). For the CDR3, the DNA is TGTGCCAGCAGTTACTCGGACGGCGAGCAGTACTTC. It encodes CASSYSDGEQYF.

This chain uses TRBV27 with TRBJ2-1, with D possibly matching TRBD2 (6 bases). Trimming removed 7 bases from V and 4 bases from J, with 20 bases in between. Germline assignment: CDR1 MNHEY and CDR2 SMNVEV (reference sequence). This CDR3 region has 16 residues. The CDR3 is CASTHYGAGRYNEQFF. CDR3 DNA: TGTGCCAGCACCCATTACGGGGCGGGACGGTACAATGAGCAGTTCTTC.

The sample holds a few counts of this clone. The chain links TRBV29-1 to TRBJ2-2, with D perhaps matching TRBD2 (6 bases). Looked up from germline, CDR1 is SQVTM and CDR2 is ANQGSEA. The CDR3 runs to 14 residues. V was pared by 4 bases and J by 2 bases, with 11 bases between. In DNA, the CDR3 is TGCAGCGTTGCTCAGCGGGTCAACACCGGGGAGCTGTTTTTT. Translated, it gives CSVAQRVNTGELFF.

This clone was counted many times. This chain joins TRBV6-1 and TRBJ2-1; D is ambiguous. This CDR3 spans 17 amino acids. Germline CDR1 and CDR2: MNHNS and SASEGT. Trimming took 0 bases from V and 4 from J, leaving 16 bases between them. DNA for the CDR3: TGTGCCAGCAGTGAAGCGCTTTTTCGTAGTAGGTACAATGAGCAGTTCTTC. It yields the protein CASSEALFRSRYNEQFF.